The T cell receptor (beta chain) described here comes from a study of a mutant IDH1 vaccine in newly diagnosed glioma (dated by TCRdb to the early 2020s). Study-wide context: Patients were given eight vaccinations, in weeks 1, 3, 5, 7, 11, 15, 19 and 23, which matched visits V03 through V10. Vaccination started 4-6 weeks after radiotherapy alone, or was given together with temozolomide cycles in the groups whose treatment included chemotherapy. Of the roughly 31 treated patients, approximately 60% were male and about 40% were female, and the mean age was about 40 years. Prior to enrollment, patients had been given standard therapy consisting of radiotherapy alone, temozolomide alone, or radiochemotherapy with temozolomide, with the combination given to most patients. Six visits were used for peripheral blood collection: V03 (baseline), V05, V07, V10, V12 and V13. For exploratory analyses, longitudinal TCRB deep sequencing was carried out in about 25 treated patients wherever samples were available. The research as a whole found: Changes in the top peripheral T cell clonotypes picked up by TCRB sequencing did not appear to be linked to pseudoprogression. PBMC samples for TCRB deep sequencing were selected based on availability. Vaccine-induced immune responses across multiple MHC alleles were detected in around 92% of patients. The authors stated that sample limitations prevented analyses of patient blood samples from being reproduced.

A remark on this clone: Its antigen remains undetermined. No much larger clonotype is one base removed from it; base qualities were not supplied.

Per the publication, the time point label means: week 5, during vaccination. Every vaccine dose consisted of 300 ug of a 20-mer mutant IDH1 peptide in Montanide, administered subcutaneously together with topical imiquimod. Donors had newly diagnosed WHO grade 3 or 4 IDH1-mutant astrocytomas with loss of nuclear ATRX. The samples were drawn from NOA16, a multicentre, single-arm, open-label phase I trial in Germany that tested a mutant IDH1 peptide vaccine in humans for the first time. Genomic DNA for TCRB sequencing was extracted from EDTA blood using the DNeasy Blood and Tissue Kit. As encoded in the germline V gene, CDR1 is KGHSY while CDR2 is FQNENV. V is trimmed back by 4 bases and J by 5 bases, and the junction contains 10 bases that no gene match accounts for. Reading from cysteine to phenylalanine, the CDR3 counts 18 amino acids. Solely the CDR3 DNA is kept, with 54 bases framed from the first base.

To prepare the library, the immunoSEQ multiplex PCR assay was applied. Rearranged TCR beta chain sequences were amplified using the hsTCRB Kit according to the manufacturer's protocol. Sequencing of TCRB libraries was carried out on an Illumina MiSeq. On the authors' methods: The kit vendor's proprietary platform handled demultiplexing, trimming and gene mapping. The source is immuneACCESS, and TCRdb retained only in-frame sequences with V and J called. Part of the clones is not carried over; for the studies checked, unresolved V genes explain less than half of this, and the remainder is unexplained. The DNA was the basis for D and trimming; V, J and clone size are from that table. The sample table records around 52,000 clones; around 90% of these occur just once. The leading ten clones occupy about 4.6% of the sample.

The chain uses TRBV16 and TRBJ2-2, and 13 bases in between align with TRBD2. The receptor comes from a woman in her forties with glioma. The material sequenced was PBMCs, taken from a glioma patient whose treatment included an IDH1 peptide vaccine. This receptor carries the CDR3 CASSLRTSGRESTGELFF. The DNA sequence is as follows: TGTGCCAGCAGCCTCCGGACTAGCGGGAGAGAGAGTACCGGGGAGCTGTTTTTT.